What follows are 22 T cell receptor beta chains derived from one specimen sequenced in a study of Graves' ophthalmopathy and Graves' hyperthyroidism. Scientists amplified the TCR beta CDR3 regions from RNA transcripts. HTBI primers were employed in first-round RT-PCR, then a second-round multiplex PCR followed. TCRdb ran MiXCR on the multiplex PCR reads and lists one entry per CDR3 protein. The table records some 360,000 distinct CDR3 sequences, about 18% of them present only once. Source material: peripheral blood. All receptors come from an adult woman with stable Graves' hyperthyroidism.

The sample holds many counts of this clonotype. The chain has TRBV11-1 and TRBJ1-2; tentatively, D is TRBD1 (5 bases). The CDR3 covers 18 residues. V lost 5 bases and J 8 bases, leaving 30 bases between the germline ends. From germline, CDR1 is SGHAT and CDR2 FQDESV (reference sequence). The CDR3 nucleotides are TGTGCCAGCAGCGGCTTACAAGGGACGGCTAACCCTATAGAAGGCTACACCTTC. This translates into CASSGLQGTANPIEGYTF. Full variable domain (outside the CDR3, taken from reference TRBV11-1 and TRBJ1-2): EAEVAQSPRYKITEKSQAVAFWCDPISGHATLYWYRQILGQGPELLVQFQDESVVDDSQLPKDRFSAERLKGVDSTLKIQPAELGDSAMYLCASSGLQGTANPIEGYTFGSGTRLTVV.

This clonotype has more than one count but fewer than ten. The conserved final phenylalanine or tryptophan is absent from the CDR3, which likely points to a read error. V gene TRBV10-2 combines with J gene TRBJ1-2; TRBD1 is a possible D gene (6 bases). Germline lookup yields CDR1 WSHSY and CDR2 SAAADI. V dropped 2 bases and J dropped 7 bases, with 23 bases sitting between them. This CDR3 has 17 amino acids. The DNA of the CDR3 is TGCGCCAGCAGTGAGCCACCGGGGGCCCCGAGGATGTGTGGCTACACCCTC. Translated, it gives CASSEPPGAPRMCGYTL.

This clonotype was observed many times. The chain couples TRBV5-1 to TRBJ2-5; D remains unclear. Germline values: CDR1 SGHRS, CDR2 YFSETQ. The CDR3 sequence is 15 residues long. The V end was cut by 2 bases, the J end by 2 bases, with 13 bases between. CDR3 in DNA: TGCGCCAGCAGCTTCCCACCGGGCCAACAAGAGACCCAGTACTTC. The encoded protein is CASSFPPGQQETQYF.

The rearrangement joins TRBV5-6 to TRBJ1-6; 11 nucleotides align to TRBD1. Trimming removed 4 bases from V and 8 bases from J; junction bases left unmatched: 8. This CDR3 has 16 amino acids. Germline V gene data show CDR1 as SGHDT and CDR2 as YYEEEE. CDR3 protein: CASSVAGTGGYSPLHF. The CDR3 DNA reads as TGTGCCAGCAGCGTTGCCGGGACAGGGGGTTATTCACCCCTCCACTTT. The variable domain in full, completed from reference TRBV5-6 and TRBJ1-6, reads DAGVTQSPTHLIKTRGQQVTLRCSPKSGHDTVSWYQQALGQGPQFIFQYYEEEERQRGNFPDRFSGHQFPNYSSELNVNALLLGDSALYLCASSVAGTGGYSPLHFGNGTRLTVT.

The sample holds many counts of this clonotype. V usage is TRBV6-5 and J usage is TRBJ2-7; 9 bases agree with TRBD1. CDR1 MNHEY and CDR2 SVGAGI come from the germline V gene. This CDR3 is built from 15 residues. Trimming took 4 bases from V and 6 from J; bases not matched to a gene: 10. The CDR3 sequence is CASSSPGTGLFEQYF. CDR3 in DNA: TGTGCCAGCAGTTCACCCGGGACAGGGCTGTTCGAGCAGTACTTC.

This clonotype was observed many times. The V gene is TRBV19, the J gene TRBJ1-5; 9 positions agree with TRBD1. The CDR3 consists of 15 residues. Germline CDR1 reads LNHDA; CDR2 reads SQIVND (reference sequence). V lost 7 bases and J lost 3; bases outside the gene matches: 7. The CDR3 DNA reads TGTGCCAGTATGCGGACAGGGGCAACCAATCAGCCCCAGCATTTT. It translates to CASMRTGATNQPQHF.

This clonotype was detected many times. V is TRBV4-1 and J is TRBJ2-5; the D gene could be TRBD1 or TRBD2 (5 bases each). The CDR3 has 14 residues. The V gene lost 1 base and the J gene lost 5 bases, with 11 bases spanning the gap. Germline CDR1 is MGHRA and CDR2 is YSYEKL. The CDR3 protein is CASSQVEGRETQYF. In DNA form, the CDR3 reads TGCGCCAGCAGCCAAGTCGAGGGACGCGAGACCCAGTACTTC.

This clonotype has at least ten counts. This chain's CDR3 is CASFRSGYEQYF. CDR3 coding DNA: TGTGCCAGCTTCCGCTCGGGGTACGAGCAGTACTTC. The chain recombines TRBV6-1 with TRBJ2-7; maybe TRBD2 (5 bases). This CDR3 comprises 12 residues. Germline loops: CDR1 MNHNS, CDR2 SASEGT. V was cut by 8 bases and J by 4 bases, with 12 bases left in between.

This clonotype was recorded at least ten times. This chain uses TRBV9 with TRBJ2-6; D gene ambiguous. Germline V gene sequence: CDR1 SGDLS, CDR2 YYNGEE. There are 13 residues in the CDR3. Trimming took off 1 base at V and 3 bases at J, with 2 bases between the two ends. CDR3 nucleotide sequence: TGTGCCAGCAGCGTATATGGGGCCAACGTCCTGACTTTC. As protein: CASSVYGANVLTF. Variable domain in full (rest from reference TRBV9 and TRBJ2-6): DSGVTQTPKHLITATGQRVTLRCSPRSGDLSVYWYQQSLDQGLQFLIQYYNGEERAKGNILERFSAQQFPDLHSELNLSSLELGDSALYFCASSVYGANVLTFGAGSRLTVL.

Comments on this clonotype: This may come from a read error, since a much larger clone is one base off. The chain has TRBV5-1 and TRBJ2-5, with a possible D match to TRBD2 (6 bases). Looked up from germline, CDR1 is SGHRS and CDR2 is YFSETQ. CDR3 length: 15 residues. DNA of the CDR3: TGCGCCAACAGCTTTACGTCTGGGGGAGGAGAGACCCAGTACTTC. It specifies CANSFTSGGGETQYF.

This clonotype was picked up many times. CDR3 sequence (DNA): TGCAGCGTTCGGGTTCCTTTAGAAGCTTTCTTT. Translated: CSVRVPLEAFF. The gene calls are TRBV29-1 and TRBJ1-1; D ambiguous. The CDR3 consists of 11 residues. The V and J ends lost 5 bases and 8 bases respectively, with 12 bases between them. CDR1 SQVTM and CDR2 ANQGSEA come from the germline V gene. Supplemented by reference TRBV29-1 and TRBJ1-1, the full variable domain reads SAVISQKPSRDICQRGTSLTIQCQVDSQVTMMFWYRQQPGQSLTLIATANQGSEATYESGFVIDKFPISRPNLTFSTLTVSNMSPEDSSIYLCSVRVPLEAFFGQGTRLTVV.

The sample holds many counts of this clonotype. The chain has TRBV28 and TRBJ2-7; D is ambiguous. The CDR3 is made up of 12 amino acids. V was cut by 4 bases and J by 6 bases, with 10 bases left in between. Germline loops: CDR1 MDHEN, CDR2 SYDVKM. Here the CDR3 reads CASSSRGPEQYF. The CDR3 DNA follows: TGTGCCAGCAGTTCCCGAGGACCCGAGCAGTACTTC. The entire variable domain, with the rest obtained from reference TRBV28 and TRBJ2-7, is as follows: DVKVTQSSRYLVKRTGEKVFLECVQDMDHENMFWYRQDPGLGLRLIYFSYDVKMKEKGDIPEGYSVSREKKERFSLILESASTNQTSMYLCASSSRGPEQYFGPGTRLTVT.

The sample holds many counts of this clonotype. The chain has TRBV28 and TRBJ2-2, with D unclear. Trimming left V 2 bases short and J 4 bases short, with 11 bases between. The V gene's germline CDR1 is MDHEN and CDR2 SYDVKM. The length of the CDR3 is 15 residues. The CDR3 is CASSLAHVGTGELFF. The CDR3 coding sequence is TGTGCCAGCAGTTTAGCCCACGTAGGCACCGGGGAGCTGTTTTTT.

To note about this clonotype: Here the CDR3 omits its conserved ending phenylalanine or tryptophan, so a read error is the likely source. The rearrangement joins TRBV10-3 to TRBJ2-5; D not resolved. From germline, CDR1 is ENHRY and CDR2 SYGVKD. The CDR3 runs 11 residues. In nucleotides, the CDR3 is TGTGCCATCAGTGATAGAGAGTCCCAGTACTAC. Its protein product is CAISDRESQYY.

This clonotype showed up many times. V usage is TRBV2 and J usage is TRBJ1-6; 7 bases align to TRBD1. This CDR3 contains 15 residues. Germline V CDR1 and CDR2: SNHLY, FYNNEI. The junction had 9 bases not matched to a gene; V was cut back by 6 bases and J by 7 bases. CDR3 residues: CASRSTGSGNSPLHF. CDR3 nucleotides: TGTGCCAGCAGATCGACAGGGTCGGGGAATTCACCCCTCCACTTT.

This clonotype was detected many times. The chain's CDR3 is CASSTRSAGVAGELFF. The CDR3 DNA follows: TGTGCCAGCAGCACCCGGTCAGCGGGGGTTGCCGGGGAGCTGTTTTTT. V is TRBV7-2 and J is TRBJ2-2; TRBD2 aligns across 8 bases. Germline assignment: CDR1 SGHTA and CDR2 FQGNSA. Trimming took 5 bases from V and 6 from J; bases not matched to a gene: 11. This CDR3 has 16 residues.

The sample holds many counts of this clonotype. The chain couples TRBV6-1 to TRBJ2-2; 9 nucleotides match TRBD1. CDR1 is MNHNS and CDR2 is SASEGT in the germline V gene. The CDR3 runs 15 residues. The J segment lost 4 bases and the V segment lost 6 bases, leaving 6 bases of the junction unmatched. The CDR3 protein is CASRVQGAGTGELFF. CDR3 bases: TGTGCCAGCAGAGTACAGGGGGCGGGCACCGGGGAGCTGTTTTTT.

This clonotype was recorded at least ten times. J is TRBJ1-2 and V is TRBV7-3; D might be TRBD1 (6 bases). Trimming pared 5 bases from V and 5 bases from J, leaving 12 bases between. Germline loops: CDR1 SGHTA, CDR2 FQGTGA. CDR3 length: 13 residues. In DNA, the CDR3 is TGTGCCAGCAGCCCCTCTACAGGGTATGGCTACACCTTC. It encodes CASSPSTGYGYTF.

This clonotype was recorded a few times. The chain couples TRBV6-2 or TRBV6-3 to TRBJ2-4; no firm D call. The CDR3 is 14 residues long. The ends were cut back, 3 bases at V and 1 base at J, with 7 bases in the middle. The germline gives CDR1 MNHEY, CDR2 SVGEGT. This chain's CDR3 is CASSYNSAKNIQYF. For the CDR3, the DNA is TGTGCCAGCAGTTATAACTCGGCCAAAAACATTCAGTACTTC.

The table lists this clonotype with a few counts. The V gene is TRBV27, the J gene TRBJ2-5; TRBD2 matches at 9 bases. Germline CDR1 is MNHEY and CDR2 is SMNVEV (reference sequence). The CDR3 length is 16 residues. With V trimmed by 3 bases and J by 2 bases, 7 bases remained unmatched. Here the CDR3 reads CASSFWASGDQETQYF. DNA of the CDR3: TGTGCCAGCAGTTTTTGGGCTAGCGGGGATCAAGAGACCCAGTACTTC.

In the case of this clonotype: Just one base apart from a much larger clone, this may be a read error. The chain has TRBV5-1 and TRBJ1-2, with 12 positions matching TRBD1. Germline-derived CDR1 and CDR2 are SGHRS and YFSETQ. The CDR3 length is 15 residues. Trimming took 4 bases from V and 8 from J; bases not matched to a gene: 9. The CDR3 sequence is CASSGSGTGGWGYTF. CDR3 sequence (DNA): TGCGCCAGCAGCGGATCCGGGACAGGGGGCTGGGGCTACACCTTC.

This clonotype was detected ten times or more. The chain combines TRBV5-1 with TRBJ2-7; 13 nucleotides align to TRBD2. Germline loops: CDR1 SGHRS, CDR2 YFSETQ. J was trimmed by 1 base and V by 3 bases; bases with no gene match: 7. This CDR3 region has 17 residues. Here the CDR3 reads CASSSTPGLAGSYEQYF. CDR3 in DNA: TGCGCCAGCAGCTCTACTCCGGGACTAGCGGGATCCTACGAGCAGTACTTC.